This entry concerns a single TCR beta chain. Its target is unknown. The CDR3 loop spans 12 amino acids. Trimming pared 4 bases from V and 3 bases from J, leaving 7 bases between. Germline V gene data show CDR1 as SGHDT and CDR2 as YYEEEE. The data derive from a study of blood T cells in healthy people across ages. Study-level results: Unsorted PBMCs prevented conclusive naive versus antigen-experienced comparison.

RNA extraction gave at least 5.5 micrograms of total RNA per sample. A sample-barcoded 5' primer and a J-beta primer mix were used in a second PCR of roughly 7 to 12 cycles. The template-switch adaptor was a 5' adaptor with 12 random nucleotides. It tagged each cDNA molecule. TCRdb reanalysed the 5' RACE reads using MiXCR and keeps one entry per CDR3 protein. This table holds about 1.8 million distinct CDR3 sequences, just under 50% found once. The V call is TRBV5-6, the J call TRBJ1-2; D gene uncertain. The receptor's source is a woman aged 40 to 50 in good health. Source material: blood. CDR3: CASSRHYYGYTF. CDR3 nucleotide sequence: TGTGCCAGCAGCCGGCACTACTATGGCTACACCTTC.